The T cell receptor beta chain described here comes from a study of shared clonotypes between healthy human individuals. The CDR3 loop spans 15 amino acids. V was cut by 6 bases and J by 4 bases, with 18 bases left in between. Germline V gives CDR1 LNHDA, CDR2 SQIVND (reference sequence). Findings and caveats of the study: Sequencing depth was expected to influence donor clonotype sharing.

A deep-level run was used for the assay. Researchers sequenced unsorted PBMC DNA using ten immunoSEQ deep assay plates. Authors' processing steps: ImmunoSEQ output held junction-only sequences without quality scores, so filtering differed. Repertoires were generated with immunoSEQ multiplex PCR, while TCRdb's copy carries only in-frame clones and drops some. V and J calls and clone size come straight from that table; D and trimming were deduced from the DNA. Of about 470,000 clones in the sample, 70% to 80% were seen once. As for this clone: Its antigen is unknown.

The origin of this receptor is a woman aged 40 to 50 in good health. Some clones in this sample may be carry-over from other donors' samples. Material for sequencing was PBMCs. The rearrangement uses TRBV19 and TRBJ1-1; D not certain. The CDR3 nucleotides read TGTGCCAGTAGCCCATTTGGCGGGGTAGGCACTGAAGCTTTCTTT. Translation gives CASSPFGGVGTEAFF. The whole variable domain, filled in from reference TRBV19 and TRBJ1-1, reads DGGITQSPKYLFRKEGQNVTLSCEQNLNHDAMYWYRQDPGQGLRLIYYSQIVNDFQKGDIAEGYSVSREKKESFPLTVTSAQKNPTAFYLCASSPFGGVGTEAFFGQGTRLTVV.